This T cell receptor (beta chain) was sequenced during a study of blood T cells in healthy people across ages (dated by TCRdb to 2015 to 2017). The study in broad terms: In model experiments, template switching captured roughly one uniquely barcoded TCR beta cDNA molecule for every two T cells. Two additional independent replicas of 1 million unique cDNA reads from the same blood draw were analyzed for two donors (one aged 18 to 29 and one aged 80 or older). Using deep sequencing normalized with unique cDNA molecular identifiers, the study measured how TCR beta repertoire diversity changes with age. Four age groups were formed from the donors: young (average approximately 15 years), middle-aged (approximately 40), aged (more than 55) and long-lived (around 82). To avoid experimental bias, donors of different ages were randomly spread across the sequencing lanes. Points the paper makes about the study in general: Observed TCR beta diversity per million T cells fell roughly linearly with age, and a significant reduction was already apparent by age roughly 40. Because the CMV infection status of the donors was unknown, age-related changes in expanded clonotypes may potentially have been confounded. Conclusive comparison of naive and antigen-experienced compartments was prevented by the profiling of bulk unsorted PBMCs. There was a strong correlation between observed TCR beta diversity and the percentage of naive T cells measured by flow cytometry. Estimates of total diversity based on one million sequenced T cells were considered lower bounds and underestimates. Compared with the aged group, the long-lived group had more naive CD4+ T cells, fewer expanded clones and increased TCR diversity, suggesting age selection.

A note on this clonotype: Its antigen is unknown. No base quality values were provided; no much bigger clone lies one nucleotide off.

According to the germline V gene, CDR1 reads MNHEY and CDR2 reads SVGEGT. Trimming removed 5 bases from V and 9 bases from J; the gene matches leave 13 bases unexplained. Including cysteine and phenylalanine, the CDR3 has 17 amino acids. CDR3 DNA is the only sequence kept; it has 51 bases, read in frame from the first base. The library was built by means of 5' RACE. The sequencer listed for this sample is Illumina HiSeq 2500. A second PCR of about 6 to 12 cycles was run with a J-beta primer mix and a sample-barcoded 5' primer. A unique molecular identifier was introduced onto each TCR beta cDNA molecule by a template-switch 5' adaptor carrying 12 random nucleotides. Each sample yielded at least 3 million CDR3-containing paired-end reads. The Mint cDNA synthesis kit, primed by a TRBC-specific oligonucleotide, was used to synthesize first-strand cDNA from all RNA. All cDNA was treated with uracil-DNA glycosylase and then went through a first 18-cycle PCR with the universal primers M1SS and BC2_uni_R. In the original analysis: Each sample was normalized by randomly selecting 1 million high-quality reads, each carrying a distinct molecular identifier. Reads sharing molecular identifiers were discarded rather than binned into consensus sequences. MiTCR, run with a Q25 quality threshold and the strictest error-elimination algorithm, handled CDR3 identification, clonotype clustering and error correction. Lower-bound total TCR beta diversity was estimated with a nonparametric unseen species model using Euler transformation. TCRdb passed the public sequencing reads through fastp at Q25 and MiXCR, retaining productive beta sequences. Every entry covers one CDR3 protein and lists the most common genes and DNA from its rows. What appears here as the V and J calls and clone size reflects TCRdb's work, not the paper's. For this sample there are about 1.6 million distinct CDR3 sequences; roughly 32% appear just once. Clones ranked in the top ten supply roughly 12% of the sample.

Systemically healthy Caucasian individuals from Russia, some 36 in total and aged about 6 to 90 years, were included as donors. About 10 milliliters of peripheral blood were drawn from each donor into EDTA-treated Vacutainer tubes. Ficoll-Paque density-gradient centrifugation was used to isolate PBMCs, with at least 6.5 million per sample. Total RNA was extracted from PBMCs with Trizol reagent, with at least 6 micrograms obtained per sample. Naive CD45RAhigh/CD27high T cell percentages were measured by flow cytometry on a PBMC aliquot from every donor. The sample was blood. The chain uses TRBV6-2 or TRBV6-3 and TRBJ2-1, and 13 bases in between align with TRBD2. The clonotype was recovered from a woman aged 25 to 39 in good health. The CDR3 is CASSRTKGLAGASEQFF. The sequence in DNA is TGTGCCAGCAGTCGCACTAAAGGACTAGCGGGAGCCAGTGAGCAGTTCTTC.